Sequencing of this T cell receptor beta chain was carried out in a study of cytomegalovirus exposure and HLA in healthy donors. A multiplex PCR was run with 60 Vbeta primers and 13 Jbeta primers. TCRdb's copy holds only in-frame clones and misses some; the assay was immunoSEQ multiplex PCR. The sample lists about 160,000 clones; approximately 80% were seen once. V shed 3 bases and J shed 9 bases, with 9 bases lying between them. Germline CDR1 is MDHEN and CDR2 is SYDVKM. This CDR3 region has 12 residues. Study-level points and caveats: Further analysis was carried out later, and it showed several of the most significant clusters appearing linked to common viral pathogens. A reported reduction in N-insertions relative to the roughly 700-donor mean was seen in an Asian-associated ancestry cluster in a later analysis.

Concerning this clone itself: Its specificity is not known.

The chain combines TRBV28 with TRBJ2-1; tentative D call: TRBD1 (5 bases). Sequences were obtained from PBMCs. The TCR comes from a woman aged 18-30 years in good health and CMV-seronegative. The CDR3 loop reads CASSLGPREQFF. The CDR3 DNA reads TGTGCCAGCAGTTTGGGGCCTCGTGAGCAGTTCTTC.